A single sample gave rise to the 26 T cell receptor beta chains below, sequenced in a study of blood T cell repertoires in COVID-19. Here immunoSEQ multiplex PCR was the method, and the copy in TCRdb shows in-frame clones only, minus some. The table lists around 280,000 clones, around 85% of them singletons. The sample comprised PBMCs or T cells enriched from blood (not recorded which). The receptors originated from a woman aged 40 to 55 who had recovered from COVID-19.

The chain couples TRBV7-9 to TRBJ2-1; D might be TRBD1 (5 bases). The length of the CDR3 is 13 residues. The V gene's germline CDR1 is SEHNR and CDR2 FQNEAQ (reference sequence). V was trimmed by 5 bases and J by 4 bases, leaving 9 bases between them. The CDR3 is CASSQTAYNEQFF. The CDR3, as DNA: TGTGCCAGCAGCCAGACAGCTTACAATGAGCAGTTCTTC.

In regard to this clone: Other DNA sequences in this specimen translate into the identical CDR3. The chain uses TRBV12-3 or TRBV12-4 and TRBJ2-7; possibly TRBD2 for D (6 bases). CDR3 size: 13 residues. The V end was cut by 6 bases, the J end by 1 base, with 10 bases between. This CDR3 is CASSLEGSYEQYF. The CDR3 region has the DNA TGTGCCAGCAGCCTGGAGGGATCCTACGAGCAGTACTTC.

The V gene is TRBV6-5, the J gene TRBJ1-1; the D gene is possibly TRBD1 (5 bases). Germline CDR1 reads MNHEY; CDR2 reads SVGAGI. The V gene lost 7 bases and the J gene lost 6 bases, with 12 bases spanning the gap. CDR3 length: 12 residues. CDR3 loop: CASTTGGPEAFF. In DNA form, the CDR3 reads TGTGCCAGCACCACAGGAGGGCCTGAAGCTTTCTTT.

The genes are TRBV24-1 and TRBJ1-2; 11 positions agree with TRBD1. The germline gives CDR1 KGHDR, CDR2 SFDVKD. The CDR3 runs 14 residues. V dropped 4 bases and J dropped 8; count of bases not matched to a gene: 5. CDR3 residues: CATSEPGQGGGYTF. The DNA of the CDR3 is TGTGCCACCAGTGAACCGGGACAGGGGGGCGGCTACACCTTC.

CDR3 loop: CASSDLREQYF. As DNA, the CDR3 is TGTGCCAGCAGTGATTTGCGTGAGCAGTACTTC. V usage is TRBV6-1 and J usage is TRBJ2-7; D call uncertain. Germline loops: CDR1 MNHNS, CDR2 SASEGT. V lost 3 bases and J 7 bases, leaving 7 bases between the germline ends. This CDR3 has 11 amino acids.

V is TRBV19 and J is TRBJ2-3; tentative D call: TRBD2 (7 bases). Germline lookup yields CDR1 LNHDA and CDR2 SQIVND (reference sequence). Trimming cost V 6 bases and J 5 bases, with 12 bases left between them. This CDR3 comprises 13 residues. The DNA for the CDR3 is TGTGCCAGTAGGGGGGGGCCCGGAGATACGCAGTATTTT. Protein sequence: CASRGGPGDTQYF.

This chain joins TRBV4-3 and TRBJ2-7, with a weak D call TRBD1 (6 bases). Trimming removed 3 bases at V and 8 bases at J, with 14 bases between. This CDR3 comprises 13 residues. Germline V gene data show CDR1 as LGHNA and CDR2 as YSLEER. For the CDR3, the DNA is TGCGCCAGCAGCCAGTATTACAGGGAGCAGCAGTACTTC. It specifies CASSQYYREQQYF.

The gene calls are TRBV11-3 and TRBJ1-1; TRBD1 matches 9 bases. Germline CDR1 is SGHNT and CDR2 is YENEEA. The J segment lost 7 bases and the V segment lost 5 bases, leaving 5 bases of the junction unmatched. This CDR3 contains 13 residues. CDR3 DNA: TGTGCCAGCAGCCGGACAGGGGCGGTTGAAGCTTTCTTT. Translating it yields CASSRTGAVEAFF. The full variable domain, with the rest looked up from reference TRBV11-3 and TRBJ1-1, is EAGVVQSPRYKIIEKKQPVAFWCNPISGHNTLYWYLQNLGQGPELLIRYENEEAVDDSQLPKDRFSAERLKGVDSTLKIQPAELGDSAVYLCASSRTGAVEAFFGQGTRLTVV.

The rearrangement joins TRBV29-1 to TRBJ2-7, with TRBD1 matching 8 bases. In germline, CDR1 is SQVTM, CDR2 ANQGSEA. This CDR3 contains 11 residues. V gave up 7 bases and J gave up 5 bases; unmatched junction bases: 4. CDR3 in amino acids: CSGTGSHEQYF. Here the CDR3 DNA reads TGCAGCGGGACAGGGAGCCACGAGCAGTACTTC.

The V gene is TRBV19, the J gene TRBJ2-1; TRBD1 aligns across 7 bases. Germline CDR1 and CDR2: LNHDA and SQIVND (reference sequence). There are 15 residues in the CDR3. The V and J ends lost 4 bases and 6 bases, in that order; junction bases with no gene match: 9. Here the CDR3 reads CASSTPGGQGNEQFF. CDR3 coding DNA: TGTGCCAGTAGTACCCCAGGGGGTCAGGGCAATGAGCAGTTCTTC.

The V gene is TRBV7-9, the J gene TRBJ2-7; the match to TRBD2 covers 11 bases. The germline V gene has CDR1 SEHNR and CDR2 FQNEAQ (reference sequence). The CDR3 extends over 15 amino acids. Trimming cost V 5 bases and J 2 bases; bases outside gene matches: 5. CDR3 coding DNA: TGTGCCAGCAGCGCGGGACTAGCGGTTACCTACGAGCAGTACTTC. Protein: CASSAGLAVTYEQYF.

The chain links TRBV7-2 to TRBJ1-2, with unresolved D. Germline CDR1 and CDR2: SGHTA and FQGNSA. V was cut by 1 base and J by 7 bases, with 16 bases left in between. The CDR3 runs 15 residues. The chain's CDR3 is CASSLGPSVFSGYTF. The CDR3 DNA follows: TGTGCCAGCAGCTTAGGTCCTTCGGTATTTAGTGGCTACACCTTC.

This chain uses TRBV5-1 with TRBJ2-7; the match to TRBD2 covers 14 bases. CDR1 is SGHRS, CDR2 YFSETQ, per germline. The CDR3 covers 15 residues. The ends lost 5 bases at V and 7 bases at J; junction bases unmatched: 8. The CDR3 DNA reads TGCGCCAGCAGTCTAACCGGGACTAGCGGGGGTGAGCAGTACTTC. Translation: CASSLTGTSGGEQYF.

The V and J genes are TRBV7-9 and TRBJ2-7; 7 nucleotides match TRBD2. This CDR3 contains 16 residues. Germline V gene lookup returns CDR1 SEHNR and CDR2 FQNEAQ (reference sequence). The ends lost 3 bases at V and 4 bases at J; junction bases unmatched: 12. CDR3 DNA sequence: TGTGCCAGCAGCTTCCGCTCGGGGGGAGAGGGGTACGAGCAGTACTTC. It yields the protein CASSFRSGGEGYEQYF.

The V gene is TRBV6-5, the J gene TRBJ2-7, with TRBD1 matching 8 bases. CDR1 is MNHEY and CDR2 is SVGAGI in the germline V gene. The length of the CDR3 is 13 residues. J was trimmed by 4 bases and V by 2 bases; bases with no gene match: 1. The CDR3 spells CASSYRDRYEQYF. CDR3 nucleotides: TGTGCCAGCAGTTACCGGGACAGGTACGAGCAGTACTTC.

The rearrangement uses TRBV6-1 and TRBJ1-3, with a weak D call TRBD1 (6 bases). Between the trimmed V and J ends, which lost 2 bases and 0 bases, there was a span of 11 bases. The germline CDR1 and CDR2 sequences are MNHNS and SASEGT. The CDR3 is 16 residues long. As DNA, the CDR3 is TGTGCCAGCAGTGAAACTGGGGGCCTCTCTGGAAACACCATATATTTT. This translates into CASSETGGLSGNTIYF.

The chain employs TRBV2 and TRBJ2-5, with TRBD1 matching 7 bases. The V and J ends lost 5 bases and 2 bases, in that order; junction bases with no gene match: 2. Germline CDR1 is SNHLY and CDR2 is FYNNEI. The CDR3 loop spans 13 amino acids. The CDR3 protein is CASSLGQQETQYF. For the CDR3, the DNA is TGTGCCAGCAGTTTGGGACAGCAAGAGACCCAGTACTTC.

This clone was observed a handful of times. The chain carries TRBV21-1 and TRBJ1-5; the D call in the table, TRBD1, was not verified against the DNA. TRBV21-1 is a listed pseudogene. CDR3 length: 15 amino acids. For the CDR3, the DNA is TGTGCCAGCAGCAAAAGGGGGCTAGTCGGTCAGCCCCAGCATTTT. Its translation is CASSKRGLVGQPQHF.

The CDR3 sequence: CASRGQEVNQPQHF. The CDR3, as DNA: TGTGCCAGCAGGGGTCAGGAAGTCAATCAGCCCCAGCATTTT. The chain has TRBV28 and TRBJ1-5; D gene uncertain. The CDR3 contains 14 residues. V gave up 6 bases and J gave up 3 bases, with 12 bases separating them. Per germline, CDR1 MDHEN and CDR2 SYDVKM.

This chain joins TRBV6-5 and TRBJ1-1; D perhaps matches TRBD1 (6 bases). The V gene lost 7 bases and the J gene lost 1 base, with 16 bases spanning the gap. The CDR3 is made up of 15 amino acids. The germline V gene encodes CDR1 MNHEY and CDR2 SVGAGI. CDR3 region: CASTMDRRANTEAFF. CDR3 DNA: TGTGCCAGCACCATGGACAGACGGGCGAACACTGAAGCTTTCTTT.

This clone was observed once. The chain recombines TRBV7-8 with TRBJ2-7; no reliable D call. V was cut by 1 base and J by 6 bases, with 22 bases left in between. The germline V gene encodes CDR1 SGHVS and CDR2 FQNEAQ. This CDR3 is built from 17 residues. The DNA for the CDR3 is TGTGCCAGCAGCTTAGAGCGTAGGCGGCTTGGGTCGGGCGAGCAGTACTTC. Encoded protein: CASSLERRRLGSGEQYF.

The chain is built from TRBV5-1 and TRBJ1-4; 10 bases agree with TRBD1. Germline CDR1 and CDR2: SGHRS and YFSETQ. CDR3 length: 17 residues. With 0 bases clipped from V and 9 bases from J, the junction kept 11 bases outside the gene matches. CDR3 DNA: TGCGCCAGCAGCTTGGAGGCGACAGGGGGCGCTCGGCAAAAACTGTTTTTT. Its protein product is CASSLEATGGARQKLFF.

This clone has more than one count but fewer than ten. Distinct nucleotide sequences in the sample also encode this CDR3. The chain combines TRBV18 with TRBJ2-7, with TRBD1 matching 9 bases. The CDR3 runs to 14 residues. CDR1 and CDR2 (germline): KGHSH, LQKENI. Trimming removed 6 bases from V and 5 bases from J; junction bases left unmatched: 8. The DNA for the CDR3 is TGTGCCAGCTCGGGGCCGGGACAGGGAGACGAGCAGTACTTC. This translates into CASSGPGQGDEQYF.

The genes are TRBV6-4 and TRBJ2-1, with 9 bases identical to TRBD2. CDR3 length: 14 amino acids. V lost 5 bases and J lost 9; bases outside the gene matches: 8. The germline V gene encodes CDR1 MRHNA and CDR2 SNTAGT. In nucleotides, the CDR3 is TGTGCCAGCAGTCCCCAAGCGACTAGCGGTGAGCAGTTCTTC. Protein product: CASSPQATSGEQFF.

The rearrangement uses TRBV7-9 and TRBJ1-3; maybe TRBD1 (5 bases). The CDR3 loop spans 14 amino acids. The V gene lost 3 bases and the J gene lost 3 bases, with 9 bases spanning the gap. Per germline, CDR1 SEHNR and CDR2 FQNEAQ (reference sequence). CDR3 region: CASSFKGIGNTIYF. CDR3 nucleotides: TGTGCCAGCAGCTTCAAGGGGATTGGAAACACCATATATTTT.

CDR3: CASSPDRAPQETQYF. The CDR3 coding sequence is TGTGCCAGCAGCCCCGACAGGGCGCCCCAAGAGACCCAGTACTTC. The chain couples TRBV11-2 to TRBJ2-5; 7 bases are a match to TRBD1. There are 15 residues in the CDR3. From germline, CDR1 is SGHAT and CDR2 FQNNGV. The V gene end was trimmed by 5 bases and the J gene end by 1 base; junction bases not matched to a gene: 7.